The 11 T cell receptor beta chains below were found in one sample sequenced in a study of T cells in Graves' hyperthyroidism and ophthalmopathy. From RNA transcripts, TCR beta CDR3 regions were amplified. The HTBI set primed first-round TCR CDR3 RT-PCR. TCRdb itself ran the multiplex PCR reads through MiXCR, one entry per CDR3 protein. The sample consists of 370,000 or so distinct CDR3 sequences, 13% of them appearing once. Sequenced input: blood. These receptors came from a man aged 25 to 40 with Graves' hyperthyroidism that later progressed to Graves' ophthalmopathy.

J is TRBJ2-7 and V is TRBV20-1; D gene unclear. V was pared by 3 bases and J by 1 base, with 7 bases between. This CDR3 spans 12 amino acids. Germline CDR1 is DFQATT and CDR2 is SNEGSKA (reference sequence). DNA for the CDR3: TGCAGTGCTAGGTGGGTTTCCTACGAGCAGTACTTC. Translated: CSARWVSYEQYF.

V is TRBV27 and J is TRBJ1-1; no reliable D call. The V gene lost 8 bases and the J gene lost 4 bases, with 14 bases spanning the gap. The germline gives CDR1 MNHEY, CDR2 SMNVEV (reference sequence). The CDR3 has 13 amino acids. The CDR3 spells CASRRSLGTEAFF. The DNA for the CDR3 is TGTGCCAGCCGTAGAAGTCTGGGCACTGAAGCTTTCTTT.

This clonotype was seen ten or more times. V usage is TRBV18 and J usage is TRBJ1-6, with unresolved D. This CDR3 is built from 14 residues. Trimming took off 1 base at V and 10 bases at J, with 11 bases between the two ends. Germline V gives CDR1 KGHSH, CDR2 LQKENI. In DNA, the CDR3 is TGTGCCAGCTCACCACTAAGGGATCAATCACCCCTCCACTTT. This gives the protein CASSPLRDQSPLHF.

This clonotype was recorded a few times. The chain couples TRBV7-9 to TRBJ1-4; maybe TRBD1 (6 bases). Germline assignment: CDR1 SEHNR and CDR2 FQNEAQ (reference sequence). The CDR3 spans 14 residues. The V end was cut by 5 bases, the J end by 4 bases, with 11 bases between. The CDR3 nucleotides are TGTGCCAGCAGCGCAGGACAGAATAATGAAAAACTGTTTTTT. Its protein product is CASSAGQNNEKLFF.

J is TRBJ2-7 and V is TRBV14; 8 bases are a match to TRBD1. The V segment lost 1 base and the J segment 4 bases; nucleotides outside the gene matches: 15. CDR1 is SGHDN, CDR2 FVKESK, per germline. CDR3 length: 18 amino acids. CDR3 loop: CASSQVSSLGQDLYEQYF. The CDR3, as DNA: TGTGCCAGCAGCCAAGTTTCTTCCCTGGGACAGGATCTATACGAGCAGTACTTC. The variable domain in full, completed from reference TRBV14 and TRBJ2-7, reads EAGVTQFPSHSVIEKGQTVTLRCDPISGHDNLYWYRRVMGKEIKFLLHFVKESKQDESGMPNNRFLAERTGGTYSTLKVQPAELEDSGVYFCASSQVSSLGQDLYEQYFGPGTRLTVT.

The genes are TRBV4-1 and TRBJ2-3, with 16 positions matching TRBD2. The germline V gene encodes CDR1 MGHRA and CDR2 YSYEKL. The J segment lost 7 bases and the V segment lost 1 base, leaving 8 bases of the junction unmatched. The CDR3 runs to 18 residues. The CDR3 sequence: CASSQGTGTSGGGYTQYF. CDR3 in DNA: TGCGCCAGCAGCCAAGGCACCGGGACTAGCGGGGGGGGGTATACGCAGTATTTT.

This clonotype has more than one count but fewer than ten. This chain joins TRBV24-1 and TRBJ2-1; 8 positions agree with TRBD2. V dropped 4 bases and J dropped 3; count of bases not matched to a gene: 7. The CDR3 runs 16 residues. The germline CDR1 and CDR2 sequences are KGHDR and SFDVKD. The CDR3 sequence: CATSDSGTRVYNEQFF. The CDR3 nucleotides read TGTGCCACCAGTGACTCCGGGACTAGGGTCTACAATGAGCAGTTCTTC.

This clonotype appeared many times. The chain uses TRBV11-2 and TRBJ1-1; D unclear. Germline CDR1 reads SGHAT; CDR2 reads FQNNGV. Trimming cost V 4 bases and J 1 base, with 7 bases left between them. The CDR3 loop spans 13 amino acids. CDR3 protein: CASSSGPNTEAFF. DNA for the CDR3: TGTGCCAGCAGCTCGGGCCCGAACACTGAAGCTTTCTTT. The complete variable domain, with remaining parts taken from reference TRBV11-2 and TRBJ1-1, reads EAGVAQSPRYKIIEKRQSVAFWCNPISGHATLYWYQQILGQGPKLLIQFQNNGVVDDSQLPKDRFSAERLKGVDSTLKIQPAKLEDSAVYLCASSSGPNTEAFFGQGTRLTVV.

This clonotype was seen at least ten times. The CDR3, as DNA: TGTGCCAGCAGTTTAAGGCAGGGGTACGAGCAGTACTTC. Translated: CASSLRQGYEQYF. The chain recombines TRBV12-3 or TRBV12-4 with TRBJ2-7, with a possible D match to TRBD1 (6 bases). The CDR3 has 13 residues. V was pared by 2 bases and J by 4 bases, with 9 bases between.

With regard to this clonotype: One end of the junction fails to match germline, which may point to a read error. The chain recombines TRBV2 with TRBJ2-1; D may be TRBD1 or TRBD2 (5 bases each). There are 19 residues in the CDR3. Germline-derived CDR1 and CDR2 are SNHLY and FYNNEI. The CDR3 reads CASSGTPGTSVSSYNEHFF. As DNA, the CDR3 is TGTGCCAGCAGTGGCACACCCGGGACCTCCGTAAGCTCCTACAATGAGCACTTCTTC. The whole variable domain, remainder taken from reference TRBV2 and TRBJ2-1, is EPEVTQTPSHQVTQMGQEVILRCVPISNHLYFYWYRQILGQKVEFLVSFYNNEISEKSEIFDDQFSVERPDGSNFTLKIRSTKLEDSAMYFCASSGTPGTSVSSYNEHFFGPGTRLTVL.

This clonotype was found a few times. The chain joins TRBV6-1 to TRBJ1-3, with D uncertain. Trimming pared 2 bases from V and 3 bases from J, leaving 8 bases between. The CDR3 runs to 14 residues. Germline V lookup: CDR1 MNHNS, CDR2 SASEGT. CDR3 DNA sequence: TGTGCCAGCAGTGAAAGGGCTCATGGAAACACCATATATTTT. Protein product: CASSERAHGNTIYF.